The 31 T cell receptor beta chains below all came from one sample that was sequenced in a study of blood T cell repertoires in COVID-19. This table comes from immunoSEQ multiplex PCR, and its TCRdb copy is limited to in-frame clones, with some not included. This table has roughly 250,000 clones, roughly nine tenths appearing once. Sample: PBMCs or T cells enriched from blood (not recorded which). Every receptor here comes from a human donor in a cohort exposed to, infected with or recovered from COVID-19 (not recorded which). The donor label of this sample is uncertain.

CDR3 bases: TGTGCCAGCGGGCAGGGTAGTTGGGACAGCCACACTGAAGCTTTCTTT. Protein: CASGQGSWDSHTEAFF. The V and J genes are TRBV7-9 and TRBJ1-1; TRBD1 agrees at 7 bases. V gave up 8 bases and J gave up 3 bases; unmatched junction bases: 15. The CDR3 is 16 amino acids. Germline assignment: CDR1 SEHNR and CDR2 FQNEAQ (reference sequence).

V and J are TRBV25-1 and TRBJ2-3; D is perhaps TRBD1 (6 bases). V was clipped by 5 bases and J by 6 bases, with 18 bases between them. The CDR3 consists of 15 residues. Germline lookup yields CDR1 MGHDK and CDR2 SYGVNS. DNA of the CDR3: TGTGCCAGCAGTCCTTCTCTCACAGGGTTGGATACGCAGTATTTT. It is translated as CASSPSLTGLDTQYF.

The rearrangement joins TRBV2 to TRBJ2-7; no clear D gene. The length of the CDR3 is 13 residues. CDR1 and CDR2 (germline): SNHLY, FYNNEI. Trimming pared 3 bases from V and 5 bases from J, leaving 11 bases between. The CDR3 DNA reads TGTGCCAGCAGTGAGGGCCTACTCGACGAGCAGTACTTC. It codes for CASSEGLLDEQYF.

The chain carries TRBV12-3 or TRBV12-4 and TRBJ1-2; D is perhaps TRBD1 (5 bases). Trimming left V 8 bases short and J 4 bases short, with 14 bases between. The CDR3 has 13 amino acids. The CDR3 coding sequence is TGTGCCAGCCGCGCAGGGCGAAGCTATGGCTACACCTTC. Residues: CASRAGRSYGYTF.

The J gene is TRBJ1-2, the V gene TRBV12-3 or TRBV12-4; the D is unclear. The CDR3 is 13 amino acids. V lost 0 bases and J 2 bases, leaving 4 bases between the germline ends. CDR3 bases: TGTGCCAGCAGTTTAGCGCAGAACTATGGCTACACCTTC. Translation: CASSLAQNYGYTF.

V gene TRBV27 combines with J gene TRBJ1-2; the D is unclear. V lost 2 bases to trimming and J lost 2 bases, with 9 bases between them. The CDR3 sequence is 14 residues long. CDR1 and CDR2 (germline): MNHEY, SMNVEV (reference sequence). Here the CDR3 reads CASSLTGKNYGYTF. The CDR3 nucleotides read TGTGCCAGCAGTTTAACCGGGAAAAACTATGGCTACACCTTC.

The rearrangement links TRBV6-1 to TRBJ1-2; a possible D gene is TRBD1 (5 bases). CDR3 length: 15 amino acids. V was trimmed by 0 bases and J by 3 bases, leaving 11 bases between them. In germline, CDR1 is MNHNS, CDR2 SASEGT. The CDR3 region has the DNA TGTGCCAGCAGTGAAGCGGAGACAGAGTACTATGGCTACACCTTC. Protein product: CASSEAETEYYGYTF.

V is TRBV6-5 and J is TRBJ1-2, with 7 bases aligning to TRBD1. CDR3 length equals 15 residues. Germline CDR1 and CDR2: MNHEY and SVGAGI. V shed 11 bases, J shed 3 bases, and the junction held 15 bases outside the gene matches. The CDR3 nucleotides are TGTGCCGCCGCTCCCCGGGACAGAGTCCACTATGGCTACACCTTC. Translated, it gives CAAAPRDRVHYGYTF.

This rearrangement joins TRBV27 to TRBJ2-7, with D maybe TRBD1 (5 bases). Germline-derived CDR1 and CDR2 are MNHEY and SMNVEV (reference sequence). Trimming took off 7 bases at V and 5 bases at J, with 21 bases between the two ends. The CDR3 contains 15 residues. CDR3 nucleotides: TGTGCCAGCACCCCTATACCCAGGGATCGGAACGAGCAGTACTTC. Translation: CASTPIPRDRNEQYF.

The chain combines TRBV12-3 or TRBV12-4 with TRBJ1-1, with a tentative D call TRBD1 (5 bases). The CDR3 loop spans 12 amino acids. V was shortened by 7 bases and J by 6 bases, with 12 bases between the two germline ends. The CDR3 nucleotides are TGTGCCAGCAATCAGGGAGGGGCTGAAGCTTTCTTT. Translated: CASNQGGAEAFF.

The V call is TRBV5-4, the J call TRBJ1-5; 7 bases agree with TRBD1. This CDR3 region has 16 residues. Germline CDR1 is SGHNT and CDR2 is YYREEE (reference sequence). The trim removed 0 bases at V and 4 bases at J, leaving 7 bases unmatched. The CDR3 bases are TGTGCCAGCAGCTTGGATGGAGGGGGCTATAATCAGCCCCAGCATTTT. As protein: CASSLDGGGYNQPQHF.

The genes are TRBV5-1 and TRBJ1-1; 7 nucleotides line up with TRBD1. This CDR3 region has 14 residues. Germline lookup yields CDR1 SGHRS and CDR2 YFSETQ. The ends lost 1 base at V and 3 bases at J; junction bases unmatched: 3. The CDR3 loop reads CASSLTGEDTEAFF. The CDR3 bases are TGCGCCAGCAGCTTGACAGGGGAGGACACTGAAGCTTTCTTT.

The chain has TRBV11-2 and TRBJ1-2; D call uncertain. Trimming took 5 bases from V and 7 from J, leaving 11 bases between them. The V gene's germline CDR1 is SGHAT and CDR2 FQNNGV. The CDR3 has 12 residues. The CDR3 loop reads CASSPLEGGYTF. CDR3 nucleotide sequence: TGTGCCAGCAGCCCCCTGGAGGGTGGCTACACCTTC.

This clone appeared a single time. J is TRBJ2-1 and V is TRBV7-8; D might be TRBD2 (6 bases). The CDR3 is 16 amino acids. Per germline, CDR1 SGHVS and CDR2 FQNEAQ. The V end was cut by 5 bases, the J end by 7 bases, with 21 bases between. The DNA of the CDR3 is TGTGCCAGCAGCCTAAGGCCCGGGGCCCGGGAGAATGAGCAGTTCTTC. It encodes CASSLRPGARENEQFF.

The chain has TRBV5-1 and TRBJ1-2, with 8 bases aligning to TRBD1. J gave up 4 bases and V 0 bases, and 5 bases lay outside the gene matches. Germline CDR1 reads SGHRS; CDR2 reads YFSETQ. This CDR3 region has 15 residues. The CDR3, as DNA: TGCGCCAGCAGCTTGGAGGGACAGGACCTCTATGGCTACACCTTC. Translated: CASSLEGQDLYGYTF.

The chain combines TRBV5-5 with TRBJ2-7; 8 bases align to TRBD1. V lost 4 bases and J lost 5; bases outside the gene matches: 11. From germline, CDR1 is SGHKS and CDR2 YYEKEE (reference sequence). The CDR3 length is 15 residues. CDR3 sequence: CASSRRTGSGHEQYF. DNA of the CDR3: TGTGCCAGCAGCCGAAGGACAGGGAGTGGGCACGAGCAGTACTTC.

The gene calls are TRBV9 and TRBJ2-5; 11 nucleotides agree with TRBD2. Germline CDR1 SGDLS, CDR2 YYNGEE. Unmatched junction bases numbered 9, after V lost 3 bases and J lost 5 bases. The CDR3 covers 16 residues. The CDR3, as DNA: TGTGCCAGCAGCGCCACTAGCGGGGGCCTCTCGGAGACCCAGTACTTC. Translating it yields CASSATSGGLSETQYF.

The chain is built from TRBV28 and TRBJ2-5, with D maybe TRBD2 (6 bases). Germline-derived CDR1 and CDR2 are MDHEN and SYDVKM. CDR3 size: 12 residues. V lost 6 bases, J lost 7 bases, and 12 bases lay in between. CDR3 bases: TGTGCCAGCAGCCTAAATAGCGGGACCCAGTACTTC. Translated, it gives CASSLNSGTQYF.

The chain recombines TRBV11-3 with TRBJ1-4, with a weak D call TRBD1 (5 bases). Trimming stripped 5 bases from V and 0 bases from J, with 13 bases between. CDR1 and CDR2 (germline): SGHNT, YENEEA. The CDR3 has 16 residues. CDR3 DNA sequence: TGTGCCAGCAGCCCACAGGACCTAACAACTAATGAAAAACTGTTTTTT. Translating gives CASSPQDLTTNEKLFF.

The V and J genes are TRBV7-2 and TRBJ2-7; tentative D call: TRBD2 (6 bases). The CDR3 runs to 13 residues. Trimming cost V 1 base and J 4 bases, with 8 bases left between them. CDR1 and CDR2 (germline): SGHTA, FQGNSA. Here the CDR3 DNA reads TGTGCCAGCAGCTTAGGGGGGGTATACGAGCAGTACTTC. Translating gives CASSLGGVYEQYF.

The rearrangement joins TRBV5-3 to TRBJ2-3; 8 nucleotides line up with TRBD2. TRBV5-3 is identified as an open reading frame with a role that is uncertain. This CDR3 region has 17 residues. V trimming: 1 base; J trimming: 1 base; junction bases outside the gene matches: 8. CDR3 in DNA: TGTGCCAGAAGCTTGACCCGACCGGGGGGGGGCACAGATACGCAGTATTTT. Its protein product is CARSLTRPGGGTDTQYF.

This clone was picked up a small number of times. The rearrangement joins TRBV5-1 to TRBJ2-5; tentative D call: TRBD1 (5 bases). With 5 bases removed from V and 1 base from J, the gap between germline ends came to 12 bases. CDR1 SGHRS and CDR2 YFSETQ come from the germline V gene. The CDR3 contains 14 residues. CDR3 amino acids: CASRGAFTQETQYF. The CDR3 DNA reads TGCGCCAGCAGAGGGGCCTTCACCCAAGAGACCCAGTACTTC.

This clone has just one count. The V gene is TRBV6-5, the J gene TRBJ1-4, with D possibly matching TRBD1 (6 bases). The CDR3 totals 14 residues. V was trimmed by 10 bases and J by 5 bases, leaving 17 bases between them. Germline V gene data show CDR1 as MNHEY and CDR2 as SVGAGI. The CDR3 here is CATKTGRENEKLFF. Here the CDR3 DNA reads TGTGCCACCAAAACAGGGCGGGAGAATGAAAAACTGTTTTTT.

The V and J genes are TRBV5-1 and TRBJ2-1, with TRBD2 identical over 13 bases. CDR1 and CDR2 (germline): SGHRS, YFSETQ. V dropped 7 bases and J dropped 9; count of bases not matched to a gene: 10. This CDR3 is 15 amino acids long. The CDR3 nucleotides read TGCGCCAGCGGGACTAGCGGGGACCTCCGGAGTGAGCAGTTCTTC. It translates to CASGTSGDLRSEQFF.

The V gene is TRBV2, the J gene TRBJ1-1; D may be TRBD1 (5 bases). The germline CDR1 and CDR2 sequences are SNHLY and FYNNEI. CDR3 length: 14 amino acids. V was pared by 7 bases and J by 1 base, with 13 bases between. CDR3 nucleotide sequence: TGTGCCAGCATCATGGGACTGCAGAACACTGAAGCTTTCTTT. Translation gives CASIMGLQNTEAFF.

V usage is TRBV10-3 and J usage is TRBJ1-1; 8 nucleotides match TRBD1. Germline lookup yields CDR1 ENHRY and CDR2 SYGVKD. V gave up 0 bases and J gave up 5 bases; unmatched junction bases: 5. There are 15 residues in the CDR3. CDR3 DNA: TGTGCCATCAGTGAGTCTCAGGGGGCGAGTACTGAAGCTTTCTTT. Its protein is CAISESQGASTEAFF.

This chain joins TRBV2 and TRBJ1-2, with D unresolved. CDR1 SNHLY and CDR2 FYNNEI come from the germline V gene. V dropped 8 bases and J dropped 4 bases, with 17 bases sitting between them. This CDR3 region has 14 residues. CDR3 amino acids: CASPQRESSYGYTF. In DNA, the CDR3 is TGTGCCAGCCCACAAAGGGAGTCTTCCTATGGCTACACCTTC.

The chain employs TRBV2 and TRBJ1-4; D call uncertain. In germline, CDR1 is SNHLY, CDR2 FYNNEI. CDR3 length: 15 residues. The V and J ends lost 6 bases and 3 bases respectively, with 14 bases between them. CDR3 protein: CASRLMGSPNEKLFF. CDR3 DNA: TGTGCCAGCAGGTTGATGGGCAGTCCTAATGAAAAACTGTTTTTT.

In its sample, this clone was seen once. CDR3 protein: CASSPLGQGGTEAFF. Written as DNA, the CDR3 is TGTGCCAGCAGTCCCTTAGGGCAGGGAGGCACTGAAGCTTTCTTT. The J gene is TRBJ1-1, the V gene TRBV2; D might be TRBD1 (5 bases). The CDR3 runs to 15 residues. Germline V gene lookup returns CDR1 SNHLY and CDR2 FYNNEI. V was trimmed by 5 bases and J by 4 bases, leaving 17 bases between them.

This chain joins TRBV6-2 or TRBV6-3 and TRBJ1-1, with 7 bases fitting TRBD1. The CDR3 extends over 15 amino acids. The germline V gene has CDR1 MNHEY and CDR2 SVGEGT. The V and J ends lost 4 bases and 11 bases, in that order; junction bases with no gene match: 16. The CDR3 nucleotides read TGTGCCAGCAGTTCCGCCCGACAGGGAGGAAGAGTGGCTTTCTTT. Its protein product is CASSSARQGGRVAFF.

This sequence joins TRBV2 and TRBJ2-7; D is perhaps TRBD1 (5 bases). CDR3 length: 13 amino acids. Trimming shortened V by 4 bases and J by 3 bases, and 10 bases separated the two germline ends. The V gene's germline CDR1 is SNHLY and CDR2 FYNNEI. The CDR3 bases are TGTGCCAGCAGTGTGGCAGGGATCTACGAGCAGTACTTC. This encodes CASSVAGIYEQYF.